The 21 T cell receptor beta chains below were found in one sample sequenced in a study of shared T cell receptors in the human thymus. Clones were read by immunoSEQ multiplex PCR, and TCRdb kept only the in-frame ones, dropping some. The sample carries roughly 560,000 clones, 75% to 80% recorded once. The same data also contributed to another study, on human thymus T cells.

Input material: thymocytes. The source is a boy under two years old with a congenital heart defect.

V usage is TRBV6-6 and J usage is TRBJ2-3, with D perhaps matching TRBD1 (5 bases). Between the trimmed V and J ends, which lost 0 bases and 4 bases, there was a span of 11 bases. The CDR3 is made up of 15 amino acids. CDR1 is MNHNY and CDR2 is SVGAGI in the germline V gene (reference sequence). CDR3 residues: CASSYSRRAADTQYF. The DNA of the CDR3 is TGTGCCAGCAGTTACTCGCGCAGGGCTGCAGATACGCAGTATTTT.

The CDR3 is CASRKDRGPYNEQFF. The CDR3 nucleotides are TGCGCCAGCAGAAAGGACAGGGGACCCTACAATGAGCAGTTCTTC. This chain links TRBV5-1 with TRBJ2-1; 9 nucleotides line up with TRBD1. Germline-derived CDR1 and CDR2 are SGHRS and YFSETQ. This CDR3 comprises 15 residues. V lost 5 bases and J lost 2; bases outside the gene matches: 5.

The chain links TRBV7-8 to TRBJ2-3, with 14 nucleotides matching TRBD2. The V gene end was trimmed by 5 bases and the J gene end by 4 bases; junction bases not matched to a gene: 14. Per germline, CDR1 SGHVS and CDR2 FQNEAQ. The CDR3 sequence is 19 residues long. Written as DNA, the CDR3 is TGTGCCAGCAGCGACGCCGGGACTAGCGGGAGAGTAGGGGCAGATACGCAGTATTTT. Translating it yields CASSDAGTSGRVGADTQYF.

This chain links TRBV5-1 with TRBJ2-7, with 9 bases fitting TRBD1. Germline lookup yields CDR1 SGHRS and CDR2 YFSETQ. The CDR3 sequence is 15 residues long. V lost 4 bases, J lost 1 base, and 6 bases stayed unmatched. CDR3 loop: CASSAGQGRSYEQYF. The CDR3 coding sequence is TGCGCCAGCAGCGCGGGACAGGGTCGTTCCTACGAGCAGTACTTC. The full variable domain, in which reference TRBV5-1 and TRBJ2-7 provide the parts outside the CDR3, is KAGVTQTPRYLIKTRGQQVTLSCSPISGHRSVSWYQQTPGQGLQFLFEYFSETQRNKGNFPGRFSGRQFSNSRSEMNVSTLELGDSALYLCASSAGQGRSYEQYFGPGTRLTVT.

This chain connects TRBV19 to TRBJ2-2; D gene unclear. The CDR3 has 16 residues. CDR1 and CDR2 (germline): LNHDA, SQIVND (reference sequence). Trimming removed 3 bases at V and 3 bases at J, with 14 bases between. The CDR3 nucleotides read TGTGCCAGTAGTATGTGGCTAGGCTACCACACCGGGGAGCTGTTTTTT. It specifies CASSMWLGYHTGELFF.

This chain uses TRBV25-1 with TRBJ2-2; TRBD1 is a possible D gene (5 bases). With 3 bases removed from V and 1 base from J, the gap between germline ends came to 9 bases. CDR3 length: 15 residues. From germline, CDR1 is MGHDK and CDR2 SYGVNS. As DNA, the CDR3 is TGTGCCAGCAGTGAGCAGGGTATGAACACCGGGGAGCTGTTTTTT. Its protein is CASSEQGMNTGELFF.

V is TRBV27 and J is TRBJ2-7; 9 bases map to TRBD2. Per germline, CDR1 MNHEY and CDR2 SMNVEV (reference sequence). With V trimmed by 5 bases and J by 9 bases, 5 bases remained unmatched. This CDR3 contains 12 residues. The CDR3 reads CASSGSGSAQYF. Written as DNA, the CDR3 is TGTGCCAGCAGTGGTAGCGGGAGCGCGCAGTACTTC.

The chain uses TRBV4-3 and TRBJ1-5; 7 bases agree with TRBD1. CDR1 and CDR2 from the germline V gene are LGHNA and YSLEER. V was pared by 4 bases and J by 4 bases, with 19 bases of the junction left unmatched. CDR3 length equals 19 residues. CDR3 bases: TGCGCCAGCAGCCCAGCCTGGGGGACAGAGGGGAGCCGGAATCAGCCCCAGCATTTT. This translates into CASSPAWGTEGSRNQPQHF.

The V and J genes are TRBV9 and TRBJ1-3; 7 positions agree with TRBD1. The CDR3 runs 15 residues. The germline V gene has CDR1 SGDLS and CDR2 YYNGEE. Germline trimming cut 3 bases from V and 4 bases from J; bases unmatched to any gene: 7. CDR3 sequence reads: CASSATQGPGNTIYF. The CDR3 DNA reads TGTGCCAGCAGCGCAACACAGGGGCCGGGAAACACCATATATTTT.

The chain employs TRBV15 and TRBJ2-2, with a possible D match to TRBD2 (6 bases). The CDR3 sequence is 16 residues long. V was clipped by 1 base and J by 1 base, with 10 bases between them. Germline loops: CDR1 LNHNV, CDR2 YYDKDF (reference sequence). The DNA for the CDR3 is TGTGCCACCAGCAGAGCGGGGGAAGGGAACACCGGGGAGCTGTTTTTT. It encodes CATSRAGEGNTGELFF.

About this clone itself: At one end the junction does not follow the germline gene, possibly because of a read error. Additional DNA sequences in this sample encode the identical CDR3. The CDR3 bases are TGTGCCAGCAGCTTTTCCCCAAGGACTTCGGGAAACACTATATATTTT. Its translation is CASSFSPRTSGNTIYF. The chain recombines TRBV5-4 with TRBJ1-3; D not resolved. There are 16 residues in the CDR3. Per the germline V gene, CDR1 is SGHNT and CDR2 is YYREEE (reference sequence).

This clone was detected once. V is TRBV27 and J is TRBJ2-3, with 9 bases identical to TRBD2. The CDR3 loop spans 16 amino acids. The ends lost 2 bases at V and 6 bases at J; junction bases unmatched: 9. The germline gives CDR1 MNHEY, CDR2 SMNVEV (reference sequence). CDR3 nucleotide sequence: TGTGCCAGCAGTTTACTCTCGGGCGGGAGGGGGGATACGCAGTATTTT. This sequence encodes CASSLLSGGRGDTQYF.

The rearrangement uses TRBV5-1 and TRBJ2-1; 8 bases line up with TRBD2. V dropped 0 bases and J dropped 0; count of bases not matched to a gene: 8. The CDR3 has 18 residues. Germline CDR1 and CDR2: SGHRS and YFSETQ. The CDR3 loop is CASSLGVSGASSYNEQFF. CDR3 bases: TGCGCCAGCAGCTTGGGTGTTAGCGGGGCCAGCTCCTACAATGAGCAGTTCTTC. Complete variable domain (other parts from reference TRBV5-1 and TRBJ2-1): KAGVTQTPRYLIKTRGQQVTLSCSPISGHRSVSWYQQTPGQGLQFLFEYFSETQRNKGNFPGRFSGRQFSNSRSEMNVSTLELGDSALYLCASSLGVSGASSYNEQFFGPGTRLTVL.

The J gene is TRBJ2-7, the V gene TRBV27, with D possibly TRBD2 on 6 matching bases. CDR1 and CDR2 (germline): MNHEY, SMNVEV (reference sequence). The CDR3 loop spans 16 amino acids. V was trimmed by 6 bases and J by 0 bases, leaving 18 bases between them. The CDR3 loop is CASRLAAPGSSYEQYF. DNA of the CDR3: TGTGCCAGCAGGTTAGCGGCCCCGGGGAGCTCCTACGAGCAGTACTTC.

The V and J genes are TRBV27 and TRBJ2-7, with TRBD2 matching over 10 bases. The CDR3 is made up of 13 amino acids. Looked up from germline, CDR1 is MNHEY and CDR2 is SMNVEV (reference sequence). V dropped 6 bases and J dropped 3; count of bases not matched to a gene: 2. The CDR3 sequence: CASSEREGYEQYF. CDR3 DNA sequence: TGTGCCAGCAGCGAGCGGGAGGGCTACGAGCAGTACTTC.

The gene calls are TRBV28 and TRBJ2-7, with D perhaps TRBD1 (6 bases). Germline V gene lookup returns CDR1 MDHEN and CDR2 SYDVKM. The V gene lost 7 bases and the J gene lost 0 bases, with 13 bases spanning the gap. The CDR3 covers 14 residues. DNA for the CDR3: TGTGCCAGCAAGGGGACACATCCCTCCTACGAGCAGTACTTC. Translated, it gives CASKGTHPSYEQYF.

CDR3 region: CASSYSGRGGETQYF. The CDR3 DNA reads as TGTGCCAGCAGCTACAGTGGGAGGGGAGGAGAGACCCAGTACTTC. The V gene is TRBV11-2, the J gene TRBJ2-5, with TRBD2 identical over 7 bases. The CDR3 covers 15 residues. Germline V lookup: CDR1 SGHAT, CDR2 FQNNGV. The junction had 9 bases not matched to a gene; V was cut back by 4 bases and J by 4 bases.

This chain joins TRBV10-2 and TRBJ2-3; D possibly corresponds to TRBD1 (5 bases). The CDR3 contains 15 residues. V was shortened by 8 bases and J by 2 bases, with 17 bases between the two germline ends. Germline values: CDR1 WSHSY, CDR2 SAAADI. In DNA form, the CDR3 reads TGCGCCAGCCAGGGCCCCCCCGGACCCACAGATACGCAGTATTTT. Encoded protein: CASQGPPGPTDTQYF.

The chain links TRBV4-2 to TRBJ2-2, with 7 bases matching TRBD2. CDR3 length: 17 residues. CDR1 and CDR2 from the germline V gene are LGHNA and YNFKEQ. J gave up 2 bases and V 0 bases, and 6 bases lay outside the gene matches. The CDR3 reads CASSQDGASGNTGELFF. In nucleotides, the CDR3 is TGTGCCAGCAGCCAAGATGGGGCTAGCGGCAACACCGGGGAGCTGTTTTTT.

The chain is built from TRBV5-1 and TRBJ1-2, with 8 bases aligning to TRBD1. Trimming removed 5 bases from V and 3 bases from J; junction bases left unmatched: 15. CDR3 length: 17 amino acids. Germline V CDR1 and CDR2: SGHRS, YFSETQ. The CDR3 spells CASSLTTPGQEDYGYTF. The CDR3 coding sequence is TGCGCCAGCAGTCTTACCACCCCGGGACAGGAGGACTATGGCTACACCTTC.

The chain combines TRBV5-4 with TRBJ2-5, with D possibly TRBD2 on 10 matching bases. V was cut by 4 bases and J by 3 bases, with 28 bases left in between. The CDR3 is 19 residues long. Germline values: CDR1 SGHNT, CDR2 YYREEE (reference sequence). CDR3 nucleotides: TGTGCCAGCAGCCCCCCGGGACAGGGAGGACTAGCGGAAAAAGAGACCCAGTACTTC. Encoded protein: CASSPPGQGGLAEKETQYF.